The 21 T cell receptor beta chains given below trace back to one sample, sequenced in a study of shared clonotypes between healthy human individuals. Data came from immunoSEQ multiplex PCR; TCRdb stores just in-frame clones and leaves some out. The profile shows approximately 99,000 clones, 68% of them singletons. The sequenced material came from memory CD8+ T cells sorted from blood. The subset was: CD45RO+ cells pooled with CCR7-negative TemRA cells. The origin of the receptors is a woman in her 30s in good health.

This clone has a count of ten or more. The V call is TRBV7-8, the J call TRBJ2-1; D possibly corresponds to TRBD2 (6 bases). Germline CDR1 and CDR2: SGHVS and FQNEAQ. V dropped 4 bases and J dropped 4 bases, with 11 bases sitting between them. The CDR3 has 14 amino acids. CDR3 coding DNA: TGTGCCAGCAGCTCCCGGGACTCTTACAATGAGCAGTTCTTC. This codes for CASSSRDSYNEQFF. Looking up the rest from reference TRBV7-8 and TRBJ2-1 gives the full variable domain: GAGVSQSPRYKVAKRGQDVALRCDPISGHVSLFWYQQALGQGPEFLTYFQNEAQLDKSGLPSDRFFAERPEGSVSTLKIQRTQQEDSAVYLCASSSRDSYNEQFFGPGTRLTVL.

This chain links TRBV28 with TRBJ2-7; 7 bases map to TRBD2. V shed 2 bases, J shed 1 base, and the junction held 2 bases outside the gene matches. This CDR3 spans 14 amino acids. In germline, CDR1 is MDHEN, CDR2 SYDVKM. CDR3 nucleotide sequence: TGTGCCAGCAGTTTAACTAGCGCATCCTACGAGCAGTACTTC. Translation gives CASSLTSASYEQYF. Supplemented by reference TRBV28 and TRBJ2-7, the full variable domain reads DVKVTQSSRYLVKRTGEKVFLECVQDMDHENMFWYRQDPGLGLRLIYFSYDVKMKEKGDIPEGYSVSREKKERFSLILESASTNQTSMYLCASSLTSASYEQYFGPGTRLTVT.

The CDR3 coding sequence is TGCGCCAGCAGCCGATCTTGGGACAGCTCCTACGAGCAGTACTTC. Translation gives CASSRSWDSSYEQYF. V and J are TRBV4-1 and TRBJ2-7; TRBD1 aligns across 7 bases. The CDR3 is 15 residues long. V lost 4 bases, J lost 0 bases, and 6 bases stayed unmatched. Germline values: CDR1 MGHRA, CDR2 YSYEKL.

The rearrangement links TRBV6-1 to TRBJ1-4, with 8 bases aligning to TRBD1. Germline V CDR1 and CDR2: MNHNS, SASEGT. The CDR3 consists of 15 residues. After removal of 0 bases from V and 8 bases from J, the junction contained 5 bases not matched to a gene. CDR3 nucleotides: TGTGCCAGCAGTGAAGCGCCCGGACAGGGAGAAAAACTGTTTTTT. Amino acid sequence: CASSEAPGQGEKLFF.

The chain uses TRBV30 and TRBJ2-7, with 7 bases that match TRBD1. Trimming at V came to 2 bases and at J to 5 bases, leaving 12 bases not matched to a gene. Germline-derived CDR1 and CDR2 are GTSNPN and SVGIG (reference sequence). This CDR3 has 15 amino acids. The DNA of the CDR3 is TGTGCCTGGAGTCTAGGGGACAGCTCATACCACGAGCAGTACTTC. Its protein is CAWSLGDSSYHEQYF.

The gene calls are TRBV4-1 and TRBJ2-7; TRBD2 matches 11 bases. This CDR3 contains 16 residues. Germline CDR1 and CDR2: MGHRA and YSYEKL. V lost 4 bases to trimming and J lost 3 bases; unmatched junction nucleotides: 8. CDR3 amino acids: CASSLYITSGGYEQYF. The CDR3 nucleotides read TGCGCCAGCAGCCTATATATTACTAGCGGGGGCTACGAGCAGTACTTC.

This clone was detected a few times. The chain joins TRBV27 to TRBJ2-1; 11 positions agree with TRBD1. The V gene's germline CDR1 is MNHEY and CDR2 SMNVEV (reference sequence). The CDR3 runs to 15 residues. The V and J ends lost 2 bases and 7 bases, in that order; junction bases with no gene match: 4. Written as DNA, the CDR3 is TGTGCCAGCAGTTTAGGGACAGGGGGATTAAATGAGCAGTTCTTC. It translates to CASSLGTGGLNEQFF.

This sequence joins TRBV6-1 and TRBJ2-7; possible D gene TRBD2, 5 bases. Trimming took off 3 bases at V and 1 base at J, with 10 bases between the two ends. CDR1 and CDR2 (germline): MNHNS, SASEGT. The CDR3 extends over 14 amino acids. The DNA for the CDR3 is TGTGCCAGCAGTGAGGAGGTGATTTCCTACGAGCAGTACTTC. Its protein product is CASSEEVISYEQYF.

This clone showed up many times. The V gene is TRBV25-1, the J gene TRBJ1-1; 9 bases align to TRBD1. This CDR3 is 15 amino acids long. J was trimmed by 1 base and V by 5 bases; bases with no gene match: 5. The germline gives CDR1 MGHDK, CDR2 SYGVNS. CDR3 sequence: CASSPQGAQNTEAFF. DNA for the CDR3: TGTGCCAGCAGTCCACAGGGGGCGCAGAACACTGAAGCTTTCTTT.

The chain recombines TRBV5-5 with TRBJ2-7; 11 bases match TRBD1. CDR1 is SGHKS, CDR2 YYEKEE, per germline (reference sequence). J lost 3 bases, V lost 3 bases, and 2 bases had no gene match. The CDR3 covers 14 residues. The CDR3 nucleotides are TGTGCCAGCAGCTCCGGGACAGGGGGCTACGAGCAGTACTTC. Translated, it gives CASSSGTGGYEQYF.

J is TRBJ1-1 and V is TRBV11-1; D uncertain. Per germline, CDR1 SGHAT and CDR2 FQDESV (reference sequence). The CDR3 sequence is 13 residues long. V was clipped by 0 bases and J by 4 bases, with 6 bases between them. CDR3 amino acids: CASSLAAVTEAFF. The CDR3 DNA follows: TGTGCCAGCAGCTTAGCGGCGGTCACTGAAGCTTTCTTT. Based on the CDR3 plus reference TRBV11-1 and TRBJ1-1, the full variable domain is EAEVAQSPRYKITEKSQAVAFWCDPISGHATLYWYRQILGQGPELLVQFQDESVVDDSQLPKDRFSAERLKGVDSTLKIQPAELGDSAMYLCASSLAAVTEAFFGQGTRLTVV.

The J gene is TRBJ2-7, the V gene TRBV28, with TRBD1 identical over 8 bases. Germline loops: CDR1 MDHEN, CDR2 SYDVKM. This CDR3 has 13 residues. V gave up 5 bases and J gave up 6 bases; unmatched junction bases: 6. The CDR3 bases are TGTGCCAGCAGTCGGGACAGGAGCTCCGAGCAGTACTTC. As protein: CASSRDRSSEQYF.

The V call is TRBV19, the J call TRBJ2-7, with 7 nucleotides matching TRBD1. Per the germline V gene, CDR1 is LNHDA and CDR2 is SQIVND (reference sequence). The V segment lost 3 bases and the J segment 3 bases; nucleotides outside the gene matches: 5. CDR3 length: 14 residues. In DNA, the CDR3 is TGTGCCAGTAGTATCCGGGACAGTATCTACGAGCAGTACTTC. Its translation: CASSIRDSIYEQYF. The variable domain in full, completed from reference TRBV19 and TRBJ2-7, reads DGGITQSPKYLFRKEGQNVTLSCEQNLNHDAMYWYRQDPGQGLRLIYYSQIVNDFQKGDIAEGYSVSREKKESFPLTVTSAQKNPTAFYLCASSIRDSIYEQYFGPGTRLTVT.

This clone showed up just a few times. The chain employs TRBV6-5 and TRBJ1-2, with D possibly TRBD1 on 6 matching bases. The length of the CDR3 is 13 residues. Looked up from germline, CDR1 is MNHEY and CDR2 is SVGAGI. V was pared by 5 bases and J by 7 bases, with 14 bases between. This CDR3 reads CASSKGEAGGYTF. CDR3 DNA sequence: TGTGCCAGCAGTAAGGGGGAGGCGGGTGGCTACACCTTC.

The rearrangement uses TRBV27 and TRBJ2-7; the match to TRBD2 covers 9 bases. This CDR3 comprises 14 residues. Losses at the gene ends were 5 bases for V and 4 bases for J; bases not matched to a gene: 6. Germline-derived CDR1 and CDR2 are MNHEY and SMNVEV (reference sequence). The CDR3 sequence is CASSKLAGRYEQYF. The CDR3 DNA sequence: TGTGCCAGCAGTAAACTAGCGGGCCGGTACGAGCAGTACTTC.

The CDR3 spells CASSWIGGEEKLFF. For the CDR3, the DNA is TGTGCCAGCAGCTGGATCGGGGGGGAAGAAAAACTGTTTTTT. The chain couples TRBV28 to TRBJ1-4; possibly TRBD1 for D (5 bases). V was trimmed by 6 bases and J by 8 bases, leaving 16 bases between them. The V gene's germline CDR1 is MDHEN and CDR2 SYDVKM. The CDR3 covers 14 residues.

This clone has a single count. This chain connects TRBV15 to TRBJ2-5; 7 bases map to TRBD1. The end of the DNA aligns better with TRBJ2-7, so the J call may be wrong. This CDR3 contains 15 residues. Germline-derived CDR1 and CDR2 are LNHNV and YYDKDF (reference sequence). The CDR3 coding sequence is TGTGCCACCAGCAGAGGGGGGACAGTTGCCTACGAGCAGTACTTC. Amino acids: CATSRGGTVAYEQYF.

This clone was recorded many times. The J gene is TRBJ1-5, the V gene TRBV27; D ambiguous. The CDR3 runs to 15 residues. V was clipped by 0 bases and J by 2 bases, with 8 bases between them. From germline, CDR1 is MNHEY and CDR2 SMNVEV (reference sequence). The CDR3 sequence: CASSLSSNRNQPQHF. In DNA, the CDR3 is TGTGCCAGCAGTTTATCGTCGAATCGCAATCAGCCCCAGCATTTT.

The chain carries TRBV11-2 and TRBJ1-1; D not resolved. This CDR3 region has 12 residues. The V and J ends lost 3 bases and 11 bases respectively, with 13 bases between them. Per germline, CDR1 SGHAT and CDR2 FQNNGV. The CDR3 nucleotides are TGTGCCAGCAGCTTGACCGGCCCGGGGGCTTTCTTT. Translation: CASSLTGPGAFF.

The V and J genes are TRBV11-2 and TRBJ1-1; D not resolved. The CDR3 loop spans 13 amino acids. CDR1 SGHAT and CDR2 FQNNGV come from the germline V gene. V lost 6 bases and J lost 1, with 9 bases in between. This CDR3 is CASSYPRNTEAFF. The DNA of the CDR3 is TGTGCCAGCAGTTACCCCCGGAACACTGAAGCTTTCTTT.

This clone has a single count. This chain links TRBV19 with TRBJ2-3; D may correspond to TRBD1 or TRBD2 (5 bases each). Germline lookup yields CDR1 LNHDA and CDR2 SQIVND (reference sequence). V was pared by 8 bases and J by 4 bases, with 10 bases between. The CDR3 loop spans 12 amino acids. CDR3 loop: CASAGAADTQYF. DNA for the CDR3: TGTGCCAGTGCCGGGGCGGCAGATACGCAGTATTTT.